The TCR beta chain described here comes from a study of blood T cells in healthy people across ages. The use of a sample-barcoded 5' primer and a J-beta primer mix characterized a second PCR of roughly 6 to 11 cycles. TCRdb re-called the 5' RACE reads with MiXCR, one entry per CDR3 protein. The top ten clones hold roughly 34% of a sample with roughly 680,000 distinct CDR3 sequences, 49% of them seen once. Trimming pared 1 base from V and 8 bases from J, leaving 9 bases between. CDR3 size: 12 residues. The V gene's germline CDR1 is SQVTM and CDR2 ANQGSEA. There are a few counts of this clonotype. Sample: blood. This TCR came from a woman in her sixties in good health. The chain is built from TRBV29-1 and TRBJ2-1, with a tentative D call TRBD1 (5 bases). The CDR3 loop reads CSVEGLGDEQFF. In DNA form, the CDR3 reads TGCAGCGTTGAAGGCCTAGGGGATGAGCAGTTCTTC.